This T cell receptor beta chain was obtained from a study of T cells in narcolepsy. The CDR3 runs 12 residues. In germline, CDR1 is SGHTA, CDR2 FQGNSA. V was pared by 7 bases and J by 4 bases, with 7 bases between. Study conclusions and caveats: Healthy controls reportedly lacked the autoreactive clonotypes serially found in patients' blood. Comparing one patient's CSF and blood CD4+ clonotypes highlighted HCRT- and TRIB2-specific autoreactive clonotypes.

Here immunoSEQ multiplex PCR was the method, and the copy in TCRdb shows in-frame clones only, minus some. Counted here are 20,000 to 25,000 clones, roughly 81% occurring once; the ten biggest clones make up under 1.5%. On this clone itself: The antigen remains unidentified.

The sequence was obtained from a human donor with narcolepsy. This sequence joins TRBV7-2 and TRBJ2-2; D call uncertain. Sequenced input: CD45RA- memory CD4+ T cells from PBMCs. CDR3 DNA: TGTGCCAGCAATAGGGTCACCGGGGAGCTGTTTTTT. Encoded protein: CASNRVTGELFF.